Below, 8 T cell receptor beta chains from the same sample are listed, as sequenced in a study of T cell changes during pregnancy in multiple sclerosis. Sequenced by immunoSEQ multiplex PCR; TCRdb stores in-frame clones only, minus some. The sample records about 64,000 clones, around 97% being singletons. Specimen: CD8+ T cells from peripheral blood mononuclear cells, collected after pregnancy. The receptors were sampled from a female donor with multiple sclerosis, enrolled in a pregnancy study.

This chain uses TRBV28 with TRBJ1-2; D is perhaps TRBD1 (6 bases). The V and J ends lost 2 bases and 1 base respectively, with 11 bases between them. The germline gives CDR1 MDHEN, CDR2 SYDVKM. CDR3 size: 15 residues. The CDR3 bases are TGTGCCAGCAGTTTACAGGGGAGGGTTAACTATGGCTACACCTTC. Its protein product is CASSLQGRVNYGYTF.

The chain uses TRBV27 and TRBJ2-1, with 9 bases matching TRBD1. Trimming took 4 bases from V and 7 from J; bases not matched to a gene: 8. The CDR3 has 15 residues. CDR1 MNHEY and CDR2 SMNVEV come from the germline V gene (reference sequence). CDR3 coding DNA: TGTGCCAGCAGTTCCCGGGACAGGGCCTGGAATGAGCAGTTCTTC. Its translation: CASSSRDRAWNEQFF.

Written as DNA, the CDR3 is TGTGCCAGCAGCCCTCGGGACAGGGGGCACACTGAAGCTTTCTTT. This sequence encodes CASSPRDRGHTEAFF. V usage is TRBV7-9 and J usage is TRBJ1-1; 12 bases are a match to TRBD1. The CDR3 has 15 amino acids. With V trimmed by 5 bases and J by 3 bases, 4 bases remained unmatched. Per germline, CDR1 SEHNR and CDR2 FQNEAQ (reference sequence). Full variable domain (outside the CDR3, taken from reference TRBV7-9 and TRBJ1-1): DTGVSQNPRHKITKRGQNVTFRCDPISEHNRLYWYRQTLGQGPEFLTYFQNEAQLEKSRLLSDRFSAERPKGSFSTLEIQRTEQGDSAMYLCASSPRDRGHTEAFFGQGTRLTVV.

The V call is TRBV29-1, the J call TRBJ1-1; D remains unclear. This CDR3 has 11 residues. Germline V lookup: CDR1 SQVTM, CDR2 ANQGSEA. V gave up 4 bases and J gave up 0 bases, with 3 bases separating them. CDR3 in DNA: TGCAGCGTTGTAGTGAACACTGAAGCTTTCTTT. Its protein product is CSVVVNTEAFF.

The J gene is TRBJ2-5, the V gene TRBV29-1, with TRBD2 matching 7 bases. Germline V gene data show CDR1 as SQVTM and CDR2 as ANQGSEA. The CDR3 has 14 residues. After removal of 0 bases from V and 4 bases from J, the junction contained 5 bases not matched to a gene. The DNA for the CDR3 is TGCAGCGTTGAAGATCGCGGGGGAGGAGAGACCCAGTACTTC. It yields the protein CSVEDRGGGETQYF.

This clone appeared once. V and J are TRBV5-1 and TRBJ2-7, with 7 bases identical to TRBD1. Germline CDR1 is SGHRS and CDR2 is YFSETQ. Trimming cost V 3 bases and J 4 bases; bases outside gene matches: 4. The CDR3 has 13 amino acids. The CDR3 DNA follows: TGCGCCAGCAGCTACGGGACAGCATACGAGCAGTACTTC. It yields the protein CASSYGTAYEQYF.

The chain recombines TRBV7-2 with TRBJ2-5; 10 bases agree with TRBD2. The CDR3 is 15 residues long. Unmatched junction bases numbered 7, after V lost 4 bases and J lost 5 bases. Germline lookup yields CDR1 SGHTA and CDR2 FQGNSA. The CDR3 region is CASSYSGRADETQYF. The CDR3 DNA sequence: TGTGCCAGCAGCTACAGCGGGAGGGCCGATGAGACCCAGTACTTC.

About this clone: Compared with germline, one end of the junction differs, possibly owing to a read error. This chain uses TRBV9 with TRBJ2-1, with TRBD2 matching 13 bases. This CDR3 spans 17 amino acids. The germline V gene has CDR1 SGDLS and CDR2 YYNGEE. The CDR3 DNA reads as TGTGCCAGCAGTGTAGGACTAGCGGGAGAGGTAGGCAATGAGCAGTTCTTC. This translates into CASSVGLAGEVGNEQFF. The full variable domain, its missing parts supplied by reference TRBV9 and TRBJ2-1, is DSGVTQTPKHLITATGQRVTLRCSPRSGDLSVYWYQQSLDQGLQFLIQYYNGEERAKGNILERFSAQQFPDLHSELNLSSLELGDSALYFCASSVGLAGEVGNEQFFGPGTRLTVL.